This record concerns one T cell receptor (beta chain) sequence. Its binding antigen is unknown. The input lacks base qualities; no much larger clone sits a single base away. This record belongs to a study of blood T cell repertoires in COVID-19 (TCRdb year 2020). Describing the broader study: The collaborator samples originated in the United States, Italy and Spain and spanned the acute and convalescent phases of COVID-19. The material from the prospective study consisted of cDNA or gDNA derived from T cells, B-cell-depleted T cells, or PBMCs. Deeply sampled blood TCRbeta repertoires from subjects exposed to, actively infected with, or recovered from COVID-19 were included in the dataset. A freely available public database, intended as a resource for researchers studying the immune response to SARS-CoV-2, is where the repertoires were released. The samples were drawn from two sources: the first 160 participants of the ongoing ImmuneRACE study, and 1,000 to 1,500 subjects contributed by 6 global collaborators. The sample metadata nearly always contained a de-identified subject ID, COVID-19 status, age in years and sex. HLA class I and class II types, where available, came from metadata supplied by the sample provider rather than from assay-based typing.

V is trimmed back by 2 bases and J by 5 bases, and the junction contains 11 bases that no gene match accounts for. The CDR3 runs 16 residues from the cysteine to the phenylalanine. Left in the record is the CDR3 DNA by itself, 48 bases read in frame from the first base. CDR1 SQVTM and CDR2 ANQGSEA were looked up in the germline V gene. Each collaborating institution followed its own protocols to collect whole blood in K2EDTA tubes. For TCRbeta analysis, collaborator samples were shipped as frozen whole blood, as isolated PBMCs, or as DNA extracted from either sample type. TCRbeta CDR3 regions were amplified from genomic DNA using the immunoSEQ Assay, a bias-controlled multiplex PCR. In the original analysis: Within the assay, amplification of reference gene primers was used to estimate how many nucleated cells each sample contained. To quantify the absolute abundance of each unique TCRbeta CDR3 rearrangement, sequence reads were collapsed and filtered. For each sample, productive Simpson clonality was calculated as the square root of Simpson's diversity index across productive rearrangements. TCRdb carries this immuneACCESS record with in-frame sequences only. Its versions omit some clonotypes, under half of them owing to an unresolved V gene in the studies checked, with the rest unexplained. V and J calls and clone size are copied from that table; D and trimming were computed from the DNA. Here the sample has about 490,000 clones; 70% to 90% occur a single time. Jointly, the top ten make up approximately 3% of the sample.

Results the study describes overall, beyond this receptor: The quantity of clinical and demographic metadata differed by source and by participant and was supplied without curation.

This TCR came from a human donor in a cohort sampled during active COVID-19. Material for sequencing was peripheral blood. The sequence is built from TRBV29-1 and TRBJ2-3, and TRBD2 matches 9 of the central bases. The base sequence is TGCAGCGTTGAAAGGCTAGCGGGAACATCGGAAGATACGCAGTATTTT. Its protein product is CSVERLAGTSEDTQYF.